This TCR beta chain was captured by sequencing in a study of CD8 T cells in ankylosing spondylitis (dated by TCRdb to 2016 to 2017). In terms of the full investigation: The study set out to find disease-linked TCR variants by profiling T cell receptor beta repertoires in ankylosing spondylitis patients and healthy donors. Peripheral blood was sampled, and synovial fluid was additionally collected from ankylosing spondylitis patients. The full study cohort comprised 25 ankylosing spondylitis patients and 85 to 120 healthy donors. General study outcomes and caveats: A TCR beta motif made up of several highly homologous amino acid variants appeared to be characteristic of blood from ankylosing spondylitis patients. According to the report, matched synovial fluid samples from ankylosing spondylitis patients were significantly enriched for the disease-linked clones. Some motif variants were previously reported in synovial fluid and blood of reactive arthritis patients, suggesting common disease-initiation mechanisms. A CD8+ phenotype was shown by the disease-linked clones, which were found at relatively low frequencies in peripheral blood.

The cysteine opens and the phenylalanine closes a CDR3 of 16 amino acids. The sequence is cut down to CDR3 DNA, 48 bases in frame from base 1. As encoded in the germline V gene, CDR1 is MRHNA while CDR2 is SNTAGT. The junction shows trimming of 0 bases on V and 4 bases on J, plus 15 bases between the germline ends. The run used an Illumina HiSeq 2500. Quantitative 5'-RACE with molecular barcodes was the method used to prepare the TCR beta libraries. The paper's data handling went like this. A new computational method, built on a probabilistic model of VDJ rearrangement, was used to identify disease-linked TCR variants. Through fastp at Q25 and MiXCR, TCRdb rebuilt clones from the public reads, retaining in-frame beta chains. Here each entry gathers all rows of one CDR3 protein and keeps the most common genes and DNA. Here the V and J calls rest on TCRdb's processing, not on the authors' analysis. The sample table shows some 350,000 distinct CDR3 sequences, and 14% to 15% are seen once. The ten largest make up approximately 1.1% of the sample.

This clonotype has a handful of counts. Its antigen has not been determined. Base qualities were left out, and no much larger clone turns up one base away. Sequencing was performed on blood, either unsorted or a sorted T cell fraction (not recorded which). The TCR sequence derives from a male donor with ankylosing spondylitis or in good health (not recorded which). The chain uses TRBV6-4 and TRBJ1-2; no D gene call is confident. The CDR3 reads as follows: CASSDSTQSYLYGYTF. The DNA is TGTGCCAGCAGTGACTCCACACAGTCCTACCTCTATGGCTACACCTTC.